A single sample is the source of the 18 T cell receptor beta chains below, sequenced in a study of T cell changes during pregnancy in multiple sclerosis. Libraries were prepared by immunoSEQ multiplex PCR; TCRdb keeps only in-frame clonotypes and omits some of them. The repertoire has over 45,000 clones, about 93% of them found once; the top ten carry 2.6%. The sample was CD8+ T cells from peripheral blood mononuclear cells, taken in the third trimester of pregnancy. These receptors all stem from a female donor with multiple sclerosis, enrolled in a pregnancy study.

This clone was found once. This rearrangement joins TRBV19 to TRBJ1-2; the D is unclear. This CDR3 region has 15 residues. Germline CDR1 LNHDA, CDR2 SQIVND (reference sequence). V lost 1 base and J lost 2, with 11 bases in between. CDR3 nucleotide sequence: TGTGCCAGTAGTATAGGGCCAGCGGGGAACTATGGCTACACCTTC. Protein product: CASSIGPAGNYGYTF.

This chain connects TRBV19 to TRBJ2-5; D remains ambiguous. The CDR3 spans 13 residues. V was cut by 10 bases and J by 4 bases, with 16 bases left in between. Germline loops: CDR1 LNHDA, CDR2 SQIVND (reference sequence). The CDR3 DNA follows: TGTGCCACCAGTATAGGAGTGCGAGAGACCCAGTACTTC. This translates into CATSIGVRETQYF.

V is TRBV9 and J is TRBJ1-2; D perhaps matches TRBD1 (6 bases). This CDR3 region has 13 residues. CDR1 is SGDLS and CDR2 is YYNGEE in the germline V gene. The V end was cut by 3 bases, the J end by 3 bases, with 9 bases between. CDR3 in amino acids: CASSAHRDYGYTF. The CDR3 bases are TGTGCCAGCAGCGCCCACAGGGACTATGGCTACACCTTC.

The chain has TRBV29-1 and TRBJ1-5, with a weak D call TRBD1 (6 bases). Germline CDR1 reads SQVTM; CDR2 reads ANQGSEA. The V end lost 7 bases, the J end lost 7 bases, and 17 bases lay between the germline ends. This CDR3 spans 13 amino acids. The CDR3 region has the DNA TGCAGCGCTGGGGGGGGGCTGGGGCAGCCCCAGCATTTT. Encoded protein: CSAGGGLGQPQHF.

The chain combines TRBV4-1 with TRBJ2-7, with D perhaps matching TRBD1 (6 bases). The germline V and J ends were trimmed by 3 bases and 0 bases, with 12 bases remaining between them. Germline V CDR1 and CDR2: MGHRA, YSYEKL. The CDR3 sequence is 15 residues long. The CDR3 sequence is CASSQTGISSYEQYF. The DNA for the CDR3 is TGCGCCAGCAGCCAGACAGGTATCAGCTCCTACGAGCAGTACTTC.

The chain carries TRBV25-1 and TRBJ2-1, with 10 bases identical to TRBD2. The CDR3 spans 14 residues. Germline V gene data show CDR1 as MGHDK and CDR2 as SYGVNS. The V and J ends lost 7 bases and 1 base, in that order; junction bases with no gene match: 1. CDR3 nucleotide sequence: TGTGCCAGCAAACTAGCGGGATCCTACAATGAGCAGTTCTTC. Its translation is CASKLAGSYNEQFF.

The rearrangement uses TRBV15 and TRBJ2-7; D is perhaps TRBD2 (6 bases). This CDR3 region has 15 residues. The V gene lost 1 base and the J gene lost 0 bases, with 10 bases spanning the gap. Germline CDR1 and CDR2: LNHNV and YYDKDF (reference sequence). The chain's CDR3 is CATSRVGGSSYEQYF. The DNA for the CDR3 is TGTGCCACCAGCAGAGTCGGGGGAAGCTCCTACGAGCAGTACTTC.

This chain connects TRBV7-9 to TRBJ1-1; D not resolved. Trimming left V 6 bases short and J 2 bases short, with 16 bases between. Looked up from germline, CDR1 is SEHNR and CDR2 is FQNEAQ (reference sequence). The CDR3 spans 15 residues. CDR3 bases: TGTGCCAGCAGACCCCCCGGGGTTGATAACACTGAAGCTTTCTTT. Protein product: CASRPPGVDNTEAFF.

CDR3 protein: CASSTGGQPQHF. In DNA, the CDR3 is TGTGCCAGCAGCACAGGGGGTCAGCCCCAGCATTTT. The chain recombines TRBV21-1 with TRBJ1-5; TRBD1 reflects the table's D call only, with no check against the DNA. TRBV21-1 has pseudogene status. There are 12 residues in the CDR3.

This chain uses TRBV7-2 with TRBJ2-4; 7 bases agree with TRBD2. The germline CDR1 and CDR2 sequences are SGHTA and FQGNSA. Unmatched junction bases numbered 13, after V lost 7 bases and J lost 1 base. This CDR3 has 17 amino acids. The CDR3 DNA sequence: TGTGCCAGCACCTGGAGAACCGGACTAGATGCCAAAAACATTCAGTACTTC. This encodes CASTWRTGLDAKNIQYF.

CDR3 sequence reads: CASSFSSSYEQYF. The CDR3 coding sequence is TGTGCCAGCAGCTTTTCTAGTTCCTACGAGCAGTACTTC. The V call is TRBV5-6, the J call TRBJ2-7, with unresolved D. With 2 bases removed from V and 1 base from J, the gap between germline ends came to 7 bases. Per germline, CDR1 SGHDT and CDR2 YYEEEE. The CDR3 length is 13 residues.

The rearrangement uses TRBV30 and TRBJ1-5; D call uncertain. CDR1 is GTSNPN, CDR2 SVGIG, per germline (reference sequence). The CDR3 is made up of 14 amino acids. V lost 0 bases, J lost 1 base, and 7 bases lay in between. The CDR3 spells CAWSVAGSNQPQHF. The CDR3 DNA reads TGTGCCTGGAGTGTAGCGGGGAGCAATCAGCCCCAGCATTTT.

V usage is TRBV2 and J usage is TRBJ1-4; D gene unclear. CDR3 length: 16 residues. Germline loops: CDR1 SNHLY, CDR2 FYNNEI. The ends were cut back, 6 bases at V and 0 bases at J, with 14 bases in the middle. The CDR3 here is CASSAEPDSTNEKLFF. DNA for the CDR3: TGTGCCAGCAGCGCCGAACCGGACTCAACTAATGAAAAACTGTTTTTT.

The chain couples TRBV29-1 to TRBJ2-1; 12 nucleotides agree with TRBD2. Looked up from germline, CDR1 is SQVTM and CDR2 is ANQGSEA. V was pared by 6 bases and J by 0 bases, with 6 bases of the junction left unmatched. The CDR3 totals 16 residues. CDR3 in DNA: TGCAGCGTAGCGGGACTAGCGGGCAGCTCCTACAATGAGCAGTTCTTC. It encodes CSVAGLAGSSYNEQFF.

The chain couples TRBV19 to TRBJ1-5; 8 bases are a match to TRBD1. CDR1 and CDR2 (germline): LNHDA, SQIVND (reference sequence). This CDR3 comprises 15 residues. V trimming: 7 bases; J trimming: 2 bases; junction bases outside the gene matches: 7. The CDR3 bases are TGTGCCAGTAAGGATTTGGACAGGGGCAATCAGCCCCAGCATTTT. Its translation is CASKDLDRGNQPQHF.

The gene calls are TRBV5-1 and TRBJ1-1; D not resolved. Trimming left V 1 base short and J 4 bases short, with 11 bases between. The CDR3 is 14 residues long. CDR1 SGHRS and CDR2 YFSETQ come from the germline V gene. CDR3 residues: CASSLSGYGTEAFF. Written as DNA, the CDR3 is TGCGCCAGCAGCTTGTCGGGTTACGGCACTGAAGCTTTCTTT.

The chain couples TRBV5-4 to TRBJ2-1; the D gene is possibly TRBD2 (5 bases). Trimming cost V 0 bases and J 6 bases, with 13 bases left between them. The CDR3 runs 15 residues. Germline V gene lookup returns CDR1 SGHNT and CDR2 YYREEE (reference sequence). This CDR3 reads CASSLELVPGNEQFF. The CDR3 DNA follows: TGTGCCAGCAGCTTGGAACTAGTACCTGGCAATGAGCAGTTCTTC.

The chain is built from TRBV27 and TRBJ1-3; D not certain. The CDR3 consists of 15 residues. Trimming cost V 6 bases and J 4 bases, with 16 bases left between them. The germline CDR1 and CDR2 sequences are MNHEY and SMNVEV (reference sequence). CDR3 DNA sequence: TGTGCCAGCAGCAACCTCCCACCGCGCGGAAACACCATATATTTT. Its protein is CASSNLPPRGNTIYF.